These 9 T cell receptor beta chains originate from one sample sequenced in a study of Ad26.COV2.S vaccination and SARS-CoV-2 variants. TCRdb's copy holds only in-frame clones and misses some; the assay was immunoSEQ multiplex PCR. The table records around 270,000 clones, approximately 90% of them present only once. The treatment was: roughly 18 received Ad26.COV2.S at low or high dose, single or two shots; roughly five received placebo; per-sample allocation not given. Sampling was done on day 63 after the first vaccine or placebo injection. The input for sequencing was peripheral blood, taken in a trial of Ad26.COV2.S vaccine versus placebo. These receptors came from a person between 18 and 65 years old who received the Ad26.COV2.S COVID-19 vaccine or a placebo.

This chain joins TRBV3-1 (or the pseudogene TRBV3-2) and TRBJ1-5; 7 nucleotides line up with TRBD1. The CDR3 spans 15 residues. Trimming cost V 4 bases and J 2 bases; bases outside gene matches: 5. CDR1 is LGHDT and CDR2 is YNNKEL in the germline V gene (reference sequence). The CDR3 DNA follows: TGTGCCAGCAGCCGCCAACAGGGGCGCAATCAGCCCCAGCATTTT. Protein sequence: CASSRQQGRNQPQHF.

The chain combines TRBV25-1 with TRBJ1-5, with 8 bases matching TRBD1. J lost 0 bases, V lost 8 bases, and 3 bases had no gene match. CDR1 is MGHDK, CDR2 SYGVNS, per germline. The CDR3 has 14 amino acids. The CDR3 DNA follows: TGTGCCAGCGGACAGGGAGGTAGCAATCAGCCCCAGCATTTT. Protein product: CASGQGGSNQPQHF.

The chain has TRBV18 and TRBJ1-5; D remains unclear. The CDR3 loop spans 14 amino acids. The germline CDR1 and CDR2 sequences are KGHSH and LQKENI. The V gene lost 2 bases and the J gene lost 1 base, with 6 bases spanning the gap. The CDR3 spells CASSPEGSNQPQHF. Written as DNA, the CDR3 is TGTGCCAGCTCACCAGAAGGCAGCAATCAGCCCCAGCATTTT.

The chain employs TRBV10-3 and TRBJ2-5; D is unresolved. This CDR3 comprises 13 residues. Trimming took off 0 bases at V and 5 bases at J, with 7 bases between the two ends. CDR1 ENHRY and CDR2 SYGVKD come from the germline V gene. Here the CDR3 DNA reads TGTGCCATCAGTGAGTCGAAAGCTGAGACCCAGTACTTC. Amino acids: CAISESKAETQYF.

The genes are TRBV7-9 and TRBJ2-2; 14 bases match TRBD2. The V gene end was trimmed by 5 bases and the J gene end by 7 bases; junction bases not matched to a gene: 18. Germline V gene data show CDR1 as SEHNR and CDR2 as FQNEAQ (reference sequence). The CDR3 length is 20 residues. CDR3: CASSTGLAGVGLKSFGELFF. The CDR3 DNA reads TGTGCCAGCAGCACGGGACTAGCGGGAGTAGGTCTAAAAAGTTTCGGGGAGCTGTTTTTT. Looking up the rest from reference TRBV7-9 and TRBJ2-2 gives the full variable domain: DTGVSQNPRHKITKRGQNVTFRCDPISEHNRLYWYRQTLGQGPEFLTYFQNEAQLEKSRLLSDRFSAERPKGSFSTLEIQRTEQGDSAMYLCASSTGLAGVGLKSFGELFFGEGSRLTVL.

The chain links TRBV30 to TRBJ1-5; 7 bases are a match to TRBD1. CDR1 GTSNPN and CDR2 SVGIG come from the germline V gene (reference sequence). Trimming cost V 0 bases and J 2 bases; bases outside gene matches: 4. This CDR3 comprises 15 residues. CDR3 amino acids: CAWSVPTGGNQPQHF. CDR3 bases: TGTGCCTGGAGTGTCCCTACAGGGGGCAATCAGCCCCAGCATTTT.

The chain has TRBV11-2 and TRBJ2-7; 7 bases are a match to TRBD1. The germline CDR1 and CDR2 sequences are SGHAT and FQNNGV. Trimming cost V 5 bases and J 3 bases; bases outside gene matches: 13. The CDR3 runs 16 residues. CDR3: CASSRDSVPSIYEQYV. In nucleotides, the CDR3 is TGTGCCAGCAGCCGGGACAGCGTACCCTCAATCTACGAGCAGTACGTC.

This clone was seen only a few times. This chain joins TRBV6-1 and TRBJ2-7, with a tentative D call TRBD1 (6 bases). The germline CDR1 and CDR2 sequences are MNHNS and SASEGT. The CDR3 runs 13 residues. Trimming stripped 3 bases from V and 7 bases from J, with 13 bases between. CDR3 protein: CASSDLRGREQYF. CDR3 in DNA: TGTGCCAGCAGTGACCTCAGGGGACGGGAGCAGTACTTC.

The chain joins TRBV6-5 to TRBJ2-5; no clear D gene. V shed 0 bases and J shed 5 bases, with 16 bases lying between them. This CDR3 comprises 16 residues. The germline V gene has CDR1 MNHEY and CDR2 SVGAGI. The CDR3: CASSYSWAKFRETQYF. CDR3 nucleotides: TGTGCCAGCAGTTACTCTTGGGCAAAGTTTCGGGAGACCCAGTACTTC.